This TCR beta chain was observed in a study of shared clonotypes between healthy human individuals. Some clones are missing from TCRdb's copy, which holds only in-frame ones; the method was immunoSEQ multiplex PCR. The table has millions of clones, approximately 94% seen once; the top ten hold about 1.8%. Naive CD8 cells, CD45RO-negative and positively selected for CCR7, excluded terminally differentiated effector memory CD45RA+ cells. Germline CDR1 and CDR2: GTSNPN and SVGIG (reference sequence). This CDR3 has 13 amino acids. This receptor was taken from a man between 18 and 35 years old in good health. Some clones in this sample may be carry-over from other donors' samples. The chain combines TRBV30 with TRBJ2-5; 7 nucleotides align to TRBD1. The end of the DNA is better explained by TRBJ2-7, so the J call may be wrong. The sequencing input was naive CD8+ T cells from PBMCs. This chain's CDR3 is CAWRPQGTYEQYF. The DNA of the CDR3 is TGTGCCTGGAGACCACAGGGGACCTACGAGCAGTACTTC.